These 27 T cell receptor beta chains share one sample of origin, sequenced in a study of T cell responses to AZD1222 COVID-19 vaccine. The data were produced by immunoSEQ multiplex PCR, yet TCRdb's version contains in-frame clones alone and is incomplete. The data contain 65,000 to 90,000 clones, nearly 90% of them singletons. Sequenced material: peripheral blood, taken 28 days after the second AZD1222 dose. The receptor source for this set is an adult who received the AZD1222 COVID-19 vaccine.

The chain carries TRBV9 and TRBJ2-7, with 14 bases aligning to TRBD2. The CDR3 loop spans 16 amino acids. V lost 0 bases and J lost 7; bases outside the gene matches: 6. The germline gives CDR1 SGDLS, CDR2 YYNGEE. The CDR3 coding sequence is TGTGCCAGCAGCGTAGACTTAGGACTAGCGGGAGGTGAGCAGTACTTC. Its translation: CASSVDLGLAGGEQYF.

This rearrangement joins TRBV7-3 to TRBJ2-1; the match to TRBD1 covers 8 bases. V trimming: 1 base; J trimming: 0 bases; junction bases outside the gene matches: 2. Germline lookup yields CDR1 SGHTA and CDR2 FQGTGA. The CDR3 has 16 residues. The CDR3 loop reads CASSLRQGSSYNEQFF. The CDR3 DNA follows: TGTGCCAGCAGCTTAAGACAGGGGAGCTCCTACAATGAGCAGTTCTTC.

About this clone: The sample contains more than one DNA sequence encoding this CDR3. The gene calls are TRBV7-9 and TRBJ2-5; D is possibly TRBD1 (5 bases). Germline CDR1 reads SEHNR; CDR2 reads FQNEAQ (reference sequence). The CDR3 is made up of 14 amino acids. Trimming shortened V by 1 base and J by 4 bases, and 10 bases separated the two germline ends. The CDR3 DNA reads TGTGCCAGCAGCTTAGGGGCAGGGTCAGAGACCCAGTACTTC. Residues: CASSLGAGSETQYF. The full variable domain, rest sourced from reference TRBV7-9 and TRBJ2-5, is DTGVSQNPRHKITKRGQNVTFRCDPISEHNRLYWYRQTLGQGPEFLTYFQNEAQLEKSRLLSDRFSAERPKGSFSTLEIQRTEQGDSAMYLCASSLGAGSETQYFGPGTRLLVL.

The chain joins TRBV12-3 or TRBV12-4 to TRBJ2-1, with D possibly matching TRBD2 (7 bases). This CDR3 region has 12 residues. With 3 bases removed from V and 12 bases from J, the gap between germline ends came to 12 bases. The CDR3 is CASSLGGLGQFF. The CDR3 coding sequence is TGTGCCAGCAGTTTGGGGGGGCTGGGGCAGTTCTTC.

The sample holds one count of this clone. This chain links TRBV27 with TRBJ2-3; D might be TRBD1 (7 bases). The V and J ends lost 8 bases and 8 bases respectively, with 23 bases between them. Per the germline V gene, CDR1 is MNHEY and CDR2 is SMNVEV (reference sequence). CDR3 length: 15 amino acids. The CDR3: CASSPEGARGGTQYF. The CDR3 bases are TGTGCCAGCTCCCCAGAGGGGGCGCGGGGAGGTACGCAGTATTTT.

V is TRBV5-1 and J is TRBJ1-2; a weak D match, TRBD1 (6 bases). Trimming shortened V by 3 bases and J by 1 base, and 10 bases separated the two germline ends. Germline CDR1 is SGHRS and CDR2 is YFSETQ. This CDR3 contains 14 residues. The CDR3 protein is CASSWGQVNYGYTF. The CDR3 DNA sequence: TGCGCCAGCAGCTGGGGACAAGTTAACTATGGCTACACCTTC.

A remark on this clone: The junction and the germline gene differ at one end; a read error may be behind it. The chain recombines TRBV27 with TRBJ2-5; D may be TRBD2 (7 bases). CDR3 length: 15 amino acids. Germline loops: CDR1 MNHEY, CDR2 SMNVEV (reference sequence). CDR3 DNA sequence: TGTGCCAGCTGTTTCGGCGGGGGCCGGGGGGAGACCCAGTACTTC. This gives the protein CASCFGGGRGETQYF.

The chain is built from TRBV5-1 and TRBJ2-1; 10 bases are a match to TRBD1. The CDR3 extends over 14 amino acids. With 4 bases clipped from V and 6 bases from J, the junction kept 4 bases outside the gene matches. The germline V gene encodes CDR1 SGHRS and CDR2 YFSETQ. Written as DNA, the CDR3 is TGCGCCAGCAGCCCTGGACAGGGGGGCAATGAGCAGTTCTTC. Its translation: CASSPGQGGNEQFF.

This clone has more than one count but fewer than ten. The CDR3, as DNA: TGCAGTGCTAGTCAGGGGTTGGGGCAGCCCCAGCATTTT. Amino acid sequence: CSASQGLGQPQHF. The gene calls are TRBV20-1 and TRBJ1-5; weak D call: TRBD1 (6 bases). Germline CDR1 is DFQATT and CDR2 is SNEGSKA (reference sequence). The germline V and J ends were trimmed by 3 bases and 7 bases, with 13 bases remaining between them. The CDR3 has 13 amino acids.

The chain uses TRBV11-3 and TRBJ2-7, with 12 bases that match TRBD2. Looked up from germline, CDR1 is SGHNT and CDR2 is YENEEA. There are 15 residues in the CDR3. Trimming cost V 3 bases and J 6 bases; bases outside gene matches: 6. DNA of the CDR3: TGTGCCAGCAGCTTGACTAGCGGGAGTATGTCCGAGCAGTACTTC. Translating it yields CASSLTSGSMSEQYF.

CDR3 protein: CASSEVGTGNTEAFF. DNA of the CDR3: TGTGCCAGCAGTGAAGTGGGTACAGGGAACACTGAAGCTTTCTTT. This chain connects TRBV2 to TRBJ1-1, with D perhaps TRBD1 (5 bases). Per germline, CDR1 SNHLY and CDR2 FYNNEI. The length of the CDR3 is 15 residues. Trimming left V 1 base short and J 1 base short, with 10 bases between.

In DNA, the CDR3 is TGTGCCAGCCTTAGCGGGAGTTACGAGCAGTACTTC. Residues: CASLSGSYEQYF. V gene TRBV6-5 combines with J gene TRBJ2-7; 9 nucleotides match TRBD2. The germline V gene has CDR1 MNHEY and CDR2 SVGAGI. This CDR3 has 12 amino acids. The V segment lost 8 bases and the J segment 4 bases; nucleotides outside the gene matches: 3.

The chain recombines TRBV5-4 with TRBJ2-1, with TRBD2 identical over 10 bases. The CDR3 loop spans 14 amino acids. The ends lost 5 bases at V and 2 bases at J; junction bases unmatched: 1. Germline values: CDR1 SGHNT, CDR2 YYREEE (reference sequence). Here the CDR3 reads CASRLAGPYNEQFF. In DNA, the CDR3 is TGTGCCAGCAGACTAGCGGGACCCTACAATGAGCAGTTCTTC. The whole variable domain, remainder taken from reference TRBV5-4 and TRBJ2-1, is ETGVTQSPTHLIKTRGQQVTLRCSSQSGHNTVSWYQQALGQGPQFIFQYYREEENGRGNFPPRFSGLQFPNYSSELNVNALELDDSALYLCASRLAGPYNEQFFGPGTRLTVL.

The chain couples TRBV19 to TRBJ2-1; TRBD2 aligns across 7 bases. The ends lost 5 bases at V and 6 bases at J; junction bases unmatched: 7. Germline CDR1 is LNHDA and CDR2 is SQIVND (reference sequence). The CDR3 consists of 14 residues. CDR3 protein: CASSPRRERNEQFF. The CDR3 DNA is TGTGCCAGTAGTCCCCGGCGGGAGCGCAATGAGCAGTTCTTC.

This clone was counted between two and nine times. V and J are TRBV18 and TRBJ2-1, with D perhaps matching TRBD2 (5 bases). Trimming stripped 1 base from V and 9 bases from J, with 7 bases between. The CDR3 has 12 residues. Germline V gene data show CDR1 as KGHSH and CDR2 as LQKENI. The CDR3 sequence is CASSPQRIEQFF. CDR3 sequence (DNA): TGTGCCAGCTCACCACAGCGGATTGAGCAGTTCTTC. The whole variable domain, remainder taken from reference TRBV18 and TRBJ2-1, is NAGVMQNPRHLVRRRGQEARLRCSPMKGHSHVYWYRQLPEEGLKFMVYLQKENIIDESGMPKERFSAEFPKEGPSILRIQQVVRGDSAAYFCASSPQRIEQFFGPGTRLTVL.

The V call is TRBV5-1, the J call TRBJ1-4; D gene uncertain. V lost 2 bases, J lost 0 bases, and 5 bases lay in between. This CDR3 comprises 14 residues. Per the germline V gene, CDR1 is SGHRS and CDR2 is YFSETQ. CDR3 bases: TGCGCCAGCAGCTTACTCTCAACTAATGAAAAACTGTTTTTT. Protein sequence: CASSLLSTNEKLFF.

The chain links TRBV30 to TRBJ1-4; D unresolved. Germline V gene lookup returns CDR1 GTSNPN and CDR2 SVGIG (reference sequence). The CDR3 loop spans 16 amino acids. V was cut by 4 bases and J by 0 bases, with 15 bases left in between. CDR3 nucleotide sequence: TGTGCCTGGAAGGGAGGGCGACGAACAACTAATGAAAAACTGTTTTTT. Translating it yields CAWKGGRRTTNEKLFF.

The rearrangement joins TRBV19 to TRBJ1-6; 10 bases match TRBD1. Germline CDR1 LNHDA, CDR2 SQIVND (reference sequence). This CDR3 has 18 residues. Trimming at V came to 5 bases and at J to 7 bases, leaving 14 bases not matched to a gene. In DNA form, the CDR3 reads TGTGCCAGTAGTTCTCCGGGGGGACAGGGGTTGAGGAATTCACCCCTCCACTTT. It yields the protein CASSSPGGQGLRNSPLHF.

This clone was recorded only once. The chain uses TRBV6-6 and TRBJ1-4, with 8 bases aligning to TRBD1. V shed 9 bases, J shed 7 bases, and the junction held 7 bases outside the gene matches. This CDR3 is built from 13 residues. Germline values: CDR1 MNHNY, CDR2 SVGAGI (reference sequence). This chain's CDR3 is CASLRDRTEKLFF. Here the CDR3 DNA reads TGTGCCAGTCTCCGGGACAGGACTGAAAAACTGTTTTTT.

The rearrangement joins TRBV6-1 to TRBJ1-2; D is possibly TRBD1 (5 bases). The CDR3 has 15 residues. The germline V gene has CDR1 MNHNS and CDR2 SASEGT. Trimming removed 3 bases from V and 7 bases from J, with 18 bases in between. The CDR3 DNA reads as TGTGCCAGCAGTGAGACGCCACAGGATTCAAGTGGCTACACCTTC. It yields the protein CASSETPQDSSGYTF.

The chain joins TRBV19 to TRBJ1-1; 7 nucleotides line up with TRBD1. The CDR3 contains 15 residues. J gave up 1 base and V 5 bases, and 7 bases lay outside the gene matches. Germline lookup yields CDR1 LNHDA and CDR2 SQIVND (reference sequence). Here the CDR3 reads CASSLRGIENTEAFF. CDR3 nucleotide sequence: TGTGCCAGTAGTCTCAGGGGGATCGAGAACACTGAAGCTTTCTTT.

V usage is TRBV14 and J usage is TRBJ1-1, with TRBD1 identical over 7 bases. Germline V gives CDR1 SGHDN, CDR2 FVKESK. Trimming took 3 bases from V and 5 from J; bases not matched to a gene: 3. The CDR3 extends over 13 amino acids. The CDR3 spells CASSQTGTTEAFF. In DNA form, the CDR3 reads TGTGCCAGCAGCCAGACAGGGACGACTGAAGCTTTCTTT.

Only one count was recorded for this clone. CDR3 nucleotides: TGTGCCAGCAGTTTAAGGGGCGACGAGCAGTACTTC. Its protein is CASSLRGDEQYF. This chain joins TRBV12-3 or TRBV12-4 and TRBJ2-7, with D possibly being TRBD1 (5 bases). Trimming pared 2 bases from V and 5 bases from J, leaving 7 bases between. The CDR3 runs to 12 residues.

This clone has just one count. V and J are TRBV19 and TRBJ2-7, with 8 bases lining up with TRBD2. Germline lookup yields CDR1 LNHDA and CDR2 SQIVND (reference sequence). The CDR3 is 15 amino acids. V shed 3 bases, J shed 3 bases, and the junction held 7 bases outside the gene matches. CDR3 nucleotides: TGTGCCAGTAGTATTGGAGGTAGCGGGATCTACGAGCAGTACTTC. It encodes CASSIGGSGIYEQYF.

This chain links TRBV6-2 or TRBV6-3 with TRBJ1-5; 9 nucleotides agree with TRBD1. The V and J ends lost 0 bases and 3 bases, in that order; junction bases with no gene match: 6. Germline V gene sequence: CDR1 MNHEY, CDR2 SVGEGT. The CDR3 runs 17 residues. This CDR3 reads CASSYSGTGPANQPQHF. The CDR3 DNA reads as TGTGCCAGCAGTTACTCCGGGACAGGGCCCGCCAATCAGCCCCAGCATTTT.

The chain employs TRBV7-9 and TRBJ1-2; tentative D call: TRBD1 (6 bases). The V gene's germline CDR1 is SEHNR and CDR2 FQNEAQ (reference sequence). CDR3 size: 16 residues. Trimming left V 2 bases short and J 3 bases short, with 16 bases between. CDR3 coding DNA: TGTGCCAGCAGCTTATGGGACACCCGTCGAGACTATGGCTACACCTTC. Translating it yields CASSLWDTRRDYGYTF.

The V call is TRBV12-3 or TRBV12-4, the J call TRBJ2-1; the D is unclear. The CDR3 has 12 amino acids. The V end lost 4 bases, the J end lost 7 bases, and 8 bases lay between the germline ends. The chain's CDR3 is CASSSDANEQFF. CDR3 DNA: TGTGCCAGCAGTTCCGACGCGAATGAGCAGTTCTTC.